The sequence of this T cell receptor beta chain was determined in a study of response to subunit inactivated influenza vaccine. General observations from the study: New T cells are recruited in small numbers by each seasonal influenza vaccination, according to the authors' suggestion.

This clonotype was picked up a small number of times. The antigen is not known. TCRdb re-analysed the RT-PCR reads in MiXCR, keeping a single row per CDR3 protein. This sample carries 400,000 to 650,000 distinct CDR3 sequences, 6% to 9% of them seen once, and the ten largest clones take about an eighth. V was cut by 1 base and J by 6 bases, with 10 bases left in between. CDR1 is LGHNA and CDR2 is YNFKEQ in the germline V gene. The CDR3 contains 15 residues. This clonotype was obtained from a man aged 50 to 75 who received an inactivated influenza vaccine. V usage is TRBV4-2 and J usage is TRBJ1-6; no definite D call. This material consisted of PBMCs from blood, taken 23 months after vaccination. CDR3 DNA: TGTGCCAGCAGCCAAGCCGCGGCAGTTAATTCACCCCTCCACTTT. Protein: CASSQAAAVNSPLHF.